These 30 T cell receptor beta chains came from one sample sequenced in a study of post-analysis software for immune sequencing data. Each TCR beta cDNA library carried unique molecular identifiers. TCRdb re-called the PCR reads with MiXCR, one entry per CDR3 protein. The sample lists under 200,000 distinct CDR3 sequences, under 40% occurring once. The sample in question was blood, obtained after autologous hematopoietic stem cell transplantation. The receptors shown here come from a girl between 10 and 17 years old with multiple sclerosis.

J is TRBJ2-7 and V is TRBV10-3; possibly TRBD1 for D (6 bases). This CDR3 is built from 12 residues. The ends were cut back, 10 bases at V and 2 bases at J, with 12 bases in the middle. Per germline, CDR1 ENHRY and CDR2 SYGVKD. CDR3 loop: CASVRDTYEQYF. The CDR3 DNA reads TGTGCCAGCGTCAGGGACACCTACGAGCAGTACTTC.

A remark on this clonotype: This clone may be a read error of a much larger clone one base away. Because it lacks the conserved phenylalanine or tryptophan at the end, this CDR3 is likely a read error. The chain employs TRBV11-1 and TRBJ2-3; 13 nucleotides agree with TRBD2. The CDR3 sequence is 16 residues long. V was pared by 5 bases and J by 5 bases, with 7 bases of the junction left unmatched. From germline, CDR1 is SGHAT and CDR2 FQDESV (reference sequence). In DNA form, the CDR3 reads TGTGCCAGCAGCCCACGGACTAGCGGGAGTGGAGATACGCAGTATTTG. It is translated as CASSPRTSGSGDTQYL.

This clonotype came up a few times. The rearrangement uses TRBV30 and TRBJ2-7; either TRBD1 or TRBD2 may supply D (5 bases each). V shed 0 bases and J shed 4 bases, with 10 bases lying between them. The CDR3 runs 13 residues. Per the germline V gene, CDR1 is GTSNPN and CDR2 is SVGIG (reference sequence). CDR3 DNA sequence: TGTGCCTGGAGTGTTGGGGGTGGGTACGAGCAGTACTTC. Its protein is CAWSVGGGYEQYF.

This rearrangement joins TRBV29-1 to TRBJ2-1; 11 nucleotides agree with TRBD2. The CDR3 is 12 amino acids. V shed 6 bases, J shed 7 bases, and the junction held 2 bases outside the gene matches. Germline-derived CDR1 and CDR2 are SQVTM and ANQGSEA. CDR3 sequence reads: CSVLAGGNEQFF. In DNA form, the CDR3 reads TGCAGCGTCTTAGCGGGAGGGAATGAGCAGTTCTTC.

Only a few counts were recorded for this clonotype. The chain employs TRBV11-3 and TRBJ2-7; the D gene could be TRBD1 or TRBD2 (5 bases each). Germline V CDR1 and CDR2: SGHNT, YENEEA. V lost 3 bases and J lost 5, with 11 bases in between. The CDR3 extends over 13 amino acids. CDR3 in DNA: TGTGCCAGCAGCTTGGGACCGGGTCACGAGCAGTACTTC. This gives the protein CASSLGPGHEQYF.

This clonotype was seen repeatedly, ten times or more. V and J are TRBV24-1 and TRBJ2-1, with TRBD1 matching 9 bases. This CDR3 has 16 residues. Germline V CDR1 and CDR2: KGHDR, SFDVKD. V dropped 0 bases and J dropped 7; count of bases not matched to a gene: 6. This chain's CDR3 is CATSDLTGTGINEQFF. CDR3 nucleotides: TGTGCCACCAGTGATTTGACCGGGACAGGGATTAATGAGCAGTTCTTC.

The chain links TRBV29-1 to TRBJ2-7, with 7 bases that match TRBD1. Germline V gene sequence: CDR1 SQVTM, CDR2 ANQGSEA. The CDR3 covers 12 residues. The junction had 5 bases not matched to a gene; V was cut back by 4 bases and J by 5 bases. In DNA, the CDR3 is TGCAGCGTTGGGGGTCAGGGGGACGAGCAGTACTTC. Translated: CSVGGQGDEQYF.

To note about this clonotype: This may be a read error, as it is one base from a much larger clone. The chain has TRBV10-3 and TRBJ1-2, with a possible D match to TRBD1 (5 bases). The CDR3 contains 14 residues. CDR1 ENHRY and CDR2 SYGVKD come from the germline V gene. The chain's CDR3 is CAISESGVNYDYTF. The CDR3, as DNA: TGTGCCATCAGTGAGTCGGGGGTTAACTATGACTACACCTTC.

In its sample, this clonotype was seen a few times. J is TRBJ2-4 and V is TRBV28, with D tentatively TRBD1 or TRBD2 (6 bases each). Germline lookup yields CDR1 MDHEN and CDR2 SYDVKM. Deletions cut 5 bases from V and 2 bases from J, with 16 bases between. This CDR3 is 16 amino acids long. The CDR3 loop reads CASSPWGAGPKNIQYF. The CDR3 nucleotides are TGTGCCAGCAGTCCTTGGGGGGCAGGGCCCAAAAACATTCAGTACTTC.

This clonotype showed up many times. The chain joins TRBV12-3 or TRBV12-4 to TRBJ2-5; D call uncertain. The CDR3 runs 13 residues. Trimming left V 6 bases short and J 4 bases short, with 12 bases between. DNA of the CDR3: TGTGCCAGCAGCCTCCCAATGGGAGAGACCCAGTACTTC. Amino acid sequence: CASSLPMGETQYF.

This chain uses TRBV12-3 or TRBV12-4 with TRBJ2-7; D is unresolved. V dropped 5 bases and J dropped 5 bases, with 13 bases sitting between them. The CDR3 runs 13 residues. Here the CDR3 DNA reads TGTGCCAGCAGTGACCAGGCGGTAAACGAGCAGTACTTC. Protein: CASSDQAVNEQYF.

The gene calls are TRBV10-3 and TRBJ2-7, with a weak D call TRBD1 (6 bases). This CDR3 region has 13 residues. Germline loops: CDR1 ENHRY, CDR2 SYGVKD. Trimming removed 3 bases at V and 1 base at J, with 7 bases between. CDR3 sequence (DNA): TGTGCCATCAGTGACAGGGGATCCTACGAGCAGTACTTC. Protein: CAISDRGSYEQYF.

This clonotype was counted only a few times. The V call is TRBV27, the J call TRBJ2-5; 14 bases are shared with TRBD2. Germline V gives CDR1 MNHEY, CDR2 SMNVEV (reference sequence). J lost 1 base, V lost 10 bases, and 8 bases had no gene match. This CDR3 has 16 residues. The CDR3 DNA is TGTGCCACTAAACGGACTAGCGGGAGGATCCAAGAGACCCAGTACTTC. Translation: CATKRTSGRIQETQYF.

Comments on this clonotype: One junction end does not reproduce the germline sequence, and a read error may be involved. The V call is TRBV6-5, the J call TRBJ2-1, with 8 bases matching TRBD1. CDR1 is MNHEY, CDR2 SVGAGI, per germline. This CDR3 has 14 residues. The CDR3 protein is CASRRDRTYSEQFF. Written as DNA, the CDR3 is TGTGCCAGCAGAAGGGACAGGACGTACAGTGAGCAGTTCTTC.

This chain connects TRBV14 to TRBJ1-4; a weak D match, TRBD1 (5 bases). Germline V gives CDR1 SGHDN, CDR2 FVKESK. The CDR3 extends over 14 amino acids. V was trimmed by 6 bases and J by 8 bases, leaving 16 bases between them. The DNA for the CDR3 is TGTGCCAGCAGTATAGACAGTTCACGGGAAAAACTGTTTTTT. Its translation: CASSIDSSREKLFF.

The chain employs TRBV9 and TRBJ1-1, with TRBD1 as a possible D gene (5 bases). The CDR3 is 17 amino acids. Per the germline V gene, CDR1 is SGDLS and CDR2 is YYNGEE. V was trimmed by 0 bases and J by 3 bases, leaving 18 bases between them. The CDR3 sequence is CASSVGVGATGDTEAFF. CDR3 nucleotide sequence: TGTGCCAGCAGCGTAGGGGTAGGGGCCACGGGGGACACTGAAGCTTTCTTT. Drawing the rest from reference TRBV9 and TRBJ1-1, the complete variable domain is DSGVTQTPKHLITATGQRVTLRCSPRSGDLSVYWYQQSLDQGLQFLIQYYNGEERAKGNILERFSAQQFPDLHSELNLSSLELGDSALYFCASSVGVGATGDTEAFFGQGTRLTVV.

This clonotype was found once. V usage is TRBV20-1 and J usage is TRBJ2-1; D remains unclear. This CDR3 is 14 amino acids long. Germline V CDR1 and CDR2: DFQATT, SNEGSKA (reference sequence). Trimming removed 2 bases from V and 0 bases from J, with 8 bases in between. CDR3 in DNA: TGCAGTGCTAGATCACGGAGCTCCTACAATGAGCAGTTCTTC. Translation: CSARSRSSYNEQFF.

This clonotype was seen more than once but under ten times. The CDR3 region is CASSIDEGLGETQYF. CDR3 coding DNA: TGTGCCAGTAGTATAGATGAGGGGTTGGGAGAGACCCAGTACTTC. The chain joins TRBV19 to TRBJ2-5, with D perhaps given as TRBD1 or TRBD2 (5 bases each). Germline V gene lookup returns CDR1 LNHDA and CDR2 SQIVND (reference sequence). Between the trimmed V and J ends, which lost 0 bases and 4 bases, there was a span of 12 bases. The CDR3 extends over 15 amino acids.

This clonotype was observed a few times. This chain links TRBV15 with TRBJ1-2; 9 bases align to TRBD1. The CDR3 runs to 16 residues. After removal of 0 bases from V and 2 bases from J, the junction contained 4 bases not matched to a gene. Germline CDR1 is LNHNV and CDR2 is YYDKDF (reference sequence). The CDR3 here is CATSRDGTGSNYGYTF. The CDR3 nucleotides read TGTGCCACCAGCAGAGATGGGACAGGGTCAAACTATGGCTACACCTTC.

This clonotype was found a few times. The chain has TRBV12-3 or TRBV12-4 and TRBJ1-6; TRBD1 agrees at 11 bases. Trimming cost V 5 bases and J 9 bases; bases outside gene matches: 6. This CDR3 region has 15 residues. The CDR3 bases are TGTGCCAGCAGTCCCACCGGGACAGGGGGTTCACCCCTCCACTTT. Translated, it gives CASSPTGTGGSPLHF.

The chain recombines TRBV27 with TRBJ2-7; tentatively, D is TRBD2 (7 bases). The CDR3 has 15 amino acids. Germline V CDR1 and CDR2: MNHEY, SMNVEV (reference sequence). V shed 6 bases and J shed 2 bases, with 17 bases lying between them. The CDR3 DNA reads TGTGCCAGCAGGAAAAGCGGGACAAAACCCTACGAGCAGTACTTC. As protein: CASRKSGTKPYEQYF.

The V call is TRBV5-1, the J call TRBJ1-1, with a weak D call TRBD1 (5 bases). This CDR3 region has 13 residues. V lost 2 bases, J lost 4 bases, and 9 bases lay in between. Per germline, CDR1 SGHRS and CDR2 YFSETQ. The CDR3 DNA reads as TGCGCCAGCAGCTTCCAGGGTCGCACTGAAGCTTTCTTT. Its protein is CASSFQGRTEAFF.

About this clonotype itself: This may be a read error, as it is one base from a much larger clone. The CDR3 nucleotides are TGTGCCAGCAGTGGTAGCGACGAAAAACGGTTTTTT. Protein: CASSGSDEKRFF. V and J are TRBV7-2 and TRBJ1-4; D gene unclear. This CDR3 has 12 amino acids. Germline V gives CDR1 SGHTA, CDR2 FQGNSA.

The chain joins TRBV9 to TRBJ2-1; D is undetermined. The V end was cut by 0 bases, the J end by 5 bases, with 9 bases between. The CDR3 extends over 14 amino acids. Germline lookup yields CDR1 SGDLS and CDR2 YYNGEE. CDR3: CASSVGVPNNEQFF. The CDR3 DNA follows: TGTGCCAGCAGCGTAGGAGTACCGAACAATGAGCAGTTCTTC.

The chain employs TRBV20-1 and TRBJ2-7; 7 bases agree with TRBD2. The DNA end lines up better with TRBJ2-5; the J call may be wrong. The CDR3 sequence is 13 residues long. Germline CDR1 DFQATT, CDR2 SNEGSKA (reference sequence). This chain's CDR3 is CSAPRTREETQYF. CDR3 bases: TGCAGTGCTCCTCGGACTAGAGAAGAGACCCAGTACTTC.

This clonotype has more than one count but fewer than ten. The chain carries TRBV11-2 and TRBJ2-5; TRBD2 is a possible D gene (6 bases). The length of the CDR3 is 14 residues. Germline CDR1 SGHAT, CDR2 FQNNGV. V lost 5 bases and J 5 bases, leaving 15 bases between the germline ends. Written as DNA, the CDR3 is TGTGCCAGCAGCACCTGGGAGGCGGGGGAGACCCAGTACTTC. Its translation: CASSTWEAGETQYF.

V is TRBV28 and J is TRBJ2-1; 12 nucleotides align to TRBD2. V gave up 5 bases and J gave up 7 bases; unmatched junction bases: 6. Per germline, CDR1 MDHEN and CDR2 SYDVKM. CDR3 length equals 15 residues. The CDR3 DNA is TGTGCCAGCAGTCTCAGACTAGCGGGAGCTAATGAGCAGTTCTTC. Residues: CASSLRLAGANEQFF.

CDR3 protein: CATSESGTGQETQYF. In DNA form, the CDR3 reads TGTGCCACCAGTGAATCCGGGACAGGGCAAGAGACCCAGTACTTC. The V and J genes are TRBV24-1 and TRBJ2-5, with 9 bases matching TRBD1. The CDR3 spans 15 residues. J lost 2 bases, V lost 4 bases, and 4 bases had no gene match. Per the germline V gene, CDR1 is KGHDR and CDR2 is SFDVKD.

The rearrangement links TRBV28 to TRBJ2-1; TRBD2 agrees at 12 bases. The CDR3 length is 17 residues. V gave up 1 base and J gave up 0 bases; unmatched junction bases: 1. Germline V gene lookup returns CDR1 MDHEN and CDR2 SYDVKM. The DNA for the CDR3 is TGTGCCAGCAGTTTATCGACTAGCGGGAGCTCCTACAATGAGCAGTTCTTC. The encoded protein is CASSLSTSGSSYNEQFF.

The chain uses TRBV20-1 and TRBJ2-1, with D perhaps matching TRBD1 (6 bases). V was trimmed by 6 bases and J by 3 bases, leaving 15 bases between them. Germline CDR1 DFQATT, CDR2 SNEGSKA (reference sequence). This CDR3 is 14 amino acids long. DNA of the CDR3: TGCAGTGCACAGCTGCCAGGGGACTACAATGAGCAGTTCTTC. Protein: CSAQLPGDYNEQFF.